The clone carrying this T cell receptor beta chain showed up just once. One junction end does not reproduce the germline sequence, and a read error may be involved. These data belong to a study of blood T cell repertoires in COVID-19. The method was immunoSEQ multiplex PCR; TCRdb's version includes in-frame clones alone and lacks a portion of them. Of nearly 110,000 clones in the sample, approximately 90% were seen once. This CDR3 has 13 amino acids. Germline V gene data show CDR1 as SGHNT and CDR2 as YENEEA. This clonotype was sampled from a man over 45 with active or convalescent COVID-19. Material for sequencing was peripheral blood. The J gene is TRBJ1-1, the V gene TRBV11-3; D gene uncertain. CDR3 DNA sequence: TGTGCCAGCAGCTTATCGGGGAACAGTGAAGCTTTCTTT. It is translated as CASSLSGNSEAFF.